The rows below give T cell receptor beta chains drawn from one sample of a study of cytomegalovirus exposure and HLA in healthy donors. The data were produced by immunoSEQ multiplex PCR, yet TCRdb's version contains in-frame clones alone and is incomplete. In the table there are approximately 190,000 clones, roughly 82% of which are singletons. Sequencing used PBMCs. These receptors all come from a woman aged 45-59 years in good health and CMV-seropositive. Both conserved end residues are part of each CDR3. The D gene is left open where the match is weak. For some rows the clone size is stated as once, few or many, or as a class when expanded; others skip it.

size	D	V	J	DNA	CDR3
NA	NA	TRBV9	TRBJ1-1	TGTGCCAGCAGCGTGGGCAGTCTGGGCACTGAAGCTTTCTTT	CASSVGSLGTEAFF
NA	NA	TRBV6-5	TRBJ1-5	TGTGCCAGCAGTGCTGGGGGGTTGGGCAATCAGCCCCAGCATTTT	CASSAGGLGNQPQHF
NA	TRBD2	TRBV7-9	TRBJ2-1	TGTGCCAGCAGCCCTAGCGGGTTCTACAATGAGCAGTTCTTC	CASSPSGFYNEQFF
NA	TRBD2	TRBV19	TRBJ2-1	TGTGCCAGTAGTAAGGATGCCGGGGGGGTGAATGAGCAGTTCTTC	CASSKDAGGVNEQFF
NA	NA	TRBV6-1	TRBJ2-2	TGTGCCAGCTCCAGCGCGGGCGTAGGCACCGGGGAGCTGTTTTTT	CASSSAGVGTGELFF
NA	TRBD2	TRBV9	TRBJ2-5	TGTGCCAGCAGCCCCCCCTCGAACCGGGGGGGAAAAGAGACCCAGTACTTC	CASSPPSNRGGKETQYF
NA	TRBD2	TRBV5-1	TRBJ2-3	TGCGCCAGCAGCACCGGACTAGCGGGGGCGGGAGATACGCAGTATTTT	CASSTGLAGAGDTQYF
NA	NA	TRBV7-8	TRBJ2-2	TGTGCCAGCAGCTTGAAAAGGGGGGGCCTTACCGGGGAGCTGTTTTTT	CASSLKRGGLTGELFF
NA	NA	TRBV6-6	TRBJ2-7	TGTGCCAGCAGTTACGAGCATTCCTACGAGCAGTACTTC	CASSYEHSYEQYF
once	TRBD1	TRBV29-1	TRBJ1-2	TGCAGCGTAGAAGGACAGGGTCATGGCTACACCTTC	CSVEGQGHGYTF
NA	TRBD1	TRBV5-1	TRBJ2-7	TGCGCCAGCAGCGAGACAGGGGTTGGGTTTACCTACGAGCAGTACTTC	CASSETGVGFTYEQYF
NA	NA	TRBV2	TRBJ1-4	TGTGCCAGCAGTGAGTGGCAGGGCGGTGAAAAACTGTTTTTT	CASSEWQGGEKLFF
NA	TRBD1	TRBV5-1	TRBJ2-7	TGCGCCAGCAGACAGGACAGGGAATACTACGAGCAGTACTTC	CASRQDREYYEQYF
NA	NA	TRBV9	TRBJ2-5	TGTGCCAGCAGCGTACAGTCAGGGTACCAAGAGACCCAGTACTTC	CASSVQSGYQETQYF
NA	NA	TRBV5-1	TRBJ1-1	TGCGCCAGCAGCTCTCAGGGTGGGACTGAAGCTTTCTTT	CASSSQGGTEAFF
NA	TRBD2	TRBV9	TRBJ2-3	TGTGCCAGCAGCGTCAGCGGGGGGCGGTCAGATACGCAGTATTTT	CASSVSGGRSDTQYF
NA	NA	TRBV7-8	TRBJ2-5	TGTGCCAGCAGCTTAGGTTGGCTCGAGACCCAGTACTTC	CASSLGWLETQYF
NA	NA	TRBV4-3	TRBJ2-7	TGCGCCAGCAGCCGAAATGTGGACACCCGCCTGGAGCAGTACTTC	CASSRNVDTRLEQYF
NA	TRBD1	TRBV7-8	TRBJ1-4	TGTGCCAGCAGCGCGGGACAGGAAAATGAAAAACTGTTTTTT	CASSAGQENEKLFF
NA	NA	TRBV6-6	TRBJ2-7	TGTGCCAGCAGTTACTCCAGGGGACCCTACGAGCAGTACTTC	CASSYSRGPYEQYF
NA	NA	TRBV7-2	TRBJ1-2	TGTGCCAGCAGCTCAGAGGACAGTTATGGCTACACCTTC	CASSSEDSYGYTF
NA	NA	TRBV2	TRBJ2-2	TGTGCCAGCAGTTACAGCAACACCGGGGAGCTGTTTTTT	CASSYSNTGELFF
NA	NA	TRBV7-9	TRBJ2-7	TGTGCCAGCAGCTTTGAGGACAGCTACGAGCAGTACTTC	CASSFEDSYEQYF
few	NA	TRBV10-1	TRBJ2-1	TGCGCCAGCTCCGCGGAGGGGGGGGCTATGAATGAGCAGTTCTTC	CASSAEGGAMNEQFF
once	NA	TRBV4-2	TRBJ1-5	TGTGCCAGCAGCCCCCAGGGCAGGGAACCACAGCCCCAGCATTTT	CASSPQGREPQPQHF
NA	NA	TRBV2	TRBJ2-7	TGTGCCAGCAGTGATTACTTGCGGGGAAAAGTCGAGCAGTACTTC	CASSDYLRGKVEQYF
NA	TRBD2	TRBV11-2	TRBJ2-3	TGTGCCAGCAGCTGGGGGCTAGCGGGTCGCACAGATACGCAGTATTTT	CASSWGLAGRTDTQYF
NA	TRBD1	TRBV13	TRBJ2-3	TGTGCCAGCAGCTATAAAGGACAGGGAACGGCAAAAGATACGCAGTATTTT	CASSYKGQGTAKDTQYF
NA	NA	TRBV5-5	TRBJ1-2	TGTGCCAGCAGCTTGGTTGACGGGGTCTATGGCTACACCTTC	CASSLVDGVYGYTF
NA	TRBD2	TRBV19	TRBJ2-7	TGTGCCAGTAGTATAGTCGCGGGGGACGAGCAGTACTTC	CASSIVAGDEQYF
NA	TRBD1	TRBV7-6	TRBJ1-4	TGTGCCAGCAGCTTAGATTGGGGACAGGGCTACGCAACTAATGAAAAACTGTTTTTT	CASSLDWGQGYATNEKLFF
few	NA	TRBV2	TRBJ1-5	TGTGCCAGCAGTGTCGGTCGAAGGGGGGGCCTCAATCAGCCCCAGCATTTT	CASSVGRRGGLNQPQHF
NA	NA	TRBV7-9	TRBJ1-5	TGTGCCAGCAGCTTCGACAGTCAGCCCCAGCATTTT	CASSFDSQPQHF
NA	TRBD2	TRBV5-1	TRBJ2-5	TGCGCCAGCAGCCCCGGGACTAGCGGGGGGGCCTGGGAGACCCAGTACTTC	CASSPGTSGGAWETQYF
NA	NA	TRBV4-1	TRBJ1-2	TGCGCCAGCAGCCAAGGGTTAACGACAAACTATGGCTACACCTTC	CASSQGLTTNYGYTF
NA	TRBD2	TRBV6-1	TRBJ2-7	TGTGCCAGCAAGGGTGGTAGCGGGGGGCCCCAGTACTTC	CASKGGSGGPQYF
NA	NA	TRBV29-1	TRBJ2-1	TGCAGCGGACTGACGGGTGCGAGCTCCTACAATGAGCAGTTCTTC	CSGLTGASSYNEQFF
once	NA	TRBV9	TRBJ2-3	TGTGCCAGCAGCGTTACGGACAGTCTAATCACAGATACGCAGTATTTT	CASSVTDSLITDTQYF
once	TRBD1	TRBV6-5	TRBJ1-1	TGTGCCAGCAGTGGGGGAGGGACAGGGAAACATGAAGCTTTCTTT	CASSGGGTGKHEAFF
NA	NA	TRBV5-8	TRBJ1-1	TGTGCCAGCAGCTTGTTCTCCCCTGAAGCTTTCTTT	CASSLFSPEAFF